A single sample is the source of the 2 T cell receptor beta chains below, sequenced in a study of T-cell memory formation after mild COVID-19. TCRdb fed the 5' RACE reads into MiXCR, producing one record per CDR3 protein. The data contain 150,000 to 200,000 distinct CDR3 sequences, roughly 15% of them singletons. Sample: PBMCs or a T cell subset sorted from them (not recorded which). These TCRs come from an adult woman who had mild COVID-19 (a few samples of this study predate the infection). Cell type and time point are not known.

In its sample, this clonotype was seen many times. CDR3 sequence (DNA): TGCAGTGCTACTCGGTGGGGGGAAACTGGGGCCAACGTCCTGACTTTC. It yields the protein CSATRWGETGANVLTF. The J gene is TRBJ2-6, the V gene TRBV20-1, with D perhaps matching TRBD2 (6 bases). Per the germline V gene, CDR1 is DFQATT and CDR2 is SNEGSKA (reference sequence). V was shortened by 4 bases and J by 2 bases, with 15 bases between the two germline ends. The CDR3 length is 16 residues.

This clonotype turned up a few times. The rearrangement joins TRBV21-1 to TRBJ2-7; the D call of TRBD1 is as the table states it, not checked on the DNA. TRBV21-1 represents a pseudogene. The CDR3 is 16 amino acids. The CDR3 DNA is TGTGCCAGCAGCAAAGCCGGGGTTTTGGGGCGAAGCGAGCAGTACTTC. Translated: CASSKAGVLGRSEQYF.